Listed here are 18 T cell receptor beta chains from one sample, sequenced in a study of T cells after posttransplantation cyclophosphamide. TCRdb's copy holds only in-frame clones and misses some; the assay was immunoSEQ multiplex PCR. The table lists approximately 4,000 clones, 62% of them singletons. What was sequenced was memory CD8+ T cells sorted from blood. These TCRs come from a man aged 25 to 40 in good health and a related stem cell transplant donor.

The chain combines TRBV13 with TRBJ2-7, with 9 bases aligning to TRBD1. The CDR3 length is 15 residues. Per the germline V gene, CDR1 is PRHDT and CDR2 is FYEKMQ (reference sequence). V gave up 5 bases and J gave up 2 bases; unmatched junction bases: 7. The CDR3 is CASSIGQGTAYEQYF. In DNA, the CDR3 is TGTGCCAGCAGCATCGGACAGGGGACGGCCTACGAGCAGTACTTC.

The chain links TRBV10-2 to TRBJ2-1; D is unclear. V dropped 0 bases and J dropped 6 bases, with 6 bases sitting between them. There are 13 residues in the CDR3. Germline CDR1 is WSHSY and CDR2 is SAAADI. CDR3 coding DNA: TGCGCCAGCAGTGAGTCTGCACTCAATGAGCAGTTCTTC. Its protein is CASSESALNEQFF.

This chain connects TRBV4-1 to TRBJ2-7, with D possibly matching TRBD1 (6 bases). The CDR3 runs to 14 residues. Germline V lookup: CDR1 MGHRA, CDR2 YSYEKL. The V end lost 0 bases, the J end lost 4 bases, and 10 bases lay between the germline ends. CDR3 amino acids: CASSQEEGGYEQYF. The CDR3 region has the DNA TGCGCCAGCAGCCAAGAAGAAGGGGGTTACGAGCAGTACTTC.

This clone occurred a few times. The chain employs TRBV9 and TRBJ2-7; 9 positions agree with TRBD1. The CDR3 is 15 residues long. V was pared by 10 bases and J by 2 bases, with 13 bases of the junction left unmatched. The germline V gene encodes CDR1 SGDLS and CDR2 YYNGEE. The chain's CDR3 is CACIIGQGTAYEQYF. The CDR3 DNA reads TGTGCCTGTATCATCGGACAGGGGACGGCCTACGAGCAGTACTTC.

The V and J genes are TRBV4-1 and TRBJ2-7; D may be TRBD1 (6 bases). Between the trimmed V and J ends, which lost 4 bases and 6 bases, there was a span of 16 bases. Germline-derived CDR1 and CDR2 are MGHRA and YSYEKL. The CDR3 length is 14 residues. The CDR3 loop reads CASSPRQVPSEQYF. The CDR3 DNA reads TGCGCCAGCAGCCCACGACAGGTTCCCAGCGAGCAGTACTTC.

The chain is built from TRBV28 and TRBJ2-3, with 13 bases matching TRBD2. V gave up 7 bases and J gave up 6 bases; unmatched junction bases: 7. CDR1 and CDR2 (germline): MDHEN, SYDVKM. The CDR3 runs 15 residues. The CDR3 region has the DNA TGTGCCAGCAATCTACTAGCGGGGGGGCCGGATACGCAGTATTTT. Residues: CASNLLAGGPDTQYF.

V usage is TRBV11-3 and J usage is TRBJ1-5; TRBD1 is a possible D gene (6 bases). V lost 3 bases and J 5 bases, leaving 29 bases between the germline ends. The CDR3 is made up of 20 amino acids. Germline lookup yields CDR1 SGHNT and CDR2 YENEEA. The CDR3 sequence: CASSFKEPGQGRETYQPQHF. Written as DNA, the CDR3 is TGTGCCAGCAGCTTCAAAGAGCCGGGACAAGGCAGGGAAACTTATCAGCCCCAGCATTTT.

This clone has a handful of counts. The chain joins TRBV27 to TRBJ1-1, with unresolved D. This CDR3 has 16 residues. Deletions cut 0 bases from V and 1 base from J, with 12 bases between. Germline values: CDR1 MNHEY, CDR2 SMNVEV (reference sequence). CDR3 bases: TGTGCCAGCAGTTTATCCCTCCCCGCTAGGAACACTGAAGCTTTCTTT. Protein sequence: CASSLSLPARNTEAFF.

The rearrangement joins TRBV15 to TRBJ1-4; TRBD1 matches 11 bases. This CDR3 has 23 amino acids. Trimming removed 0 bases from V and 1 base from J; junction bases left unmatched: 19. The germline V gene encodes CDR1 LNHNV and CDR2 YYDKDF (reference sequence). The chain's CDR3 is CATSRDEDRGLTKTGRTNEKLFF. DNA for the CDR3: TGTGCCACCAGCAGAGATGAGGACAGGGGGCTGACGAAAACGGGGAGAACTAATGAAAAACTGTTTTTT. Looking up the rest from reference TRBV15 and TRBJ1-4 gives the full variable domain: DAMVIQNPRYQVTQFGKPVTLSCSQTLNHNVMYWYQQKSSQAPKLLFHYYDKDFNNEADTPDNFQSRRPNTSFCFLDIRSPGLGDTAMYLCATSRDEDRGLTKTGRTNEKLFFGSGTQLSVL.

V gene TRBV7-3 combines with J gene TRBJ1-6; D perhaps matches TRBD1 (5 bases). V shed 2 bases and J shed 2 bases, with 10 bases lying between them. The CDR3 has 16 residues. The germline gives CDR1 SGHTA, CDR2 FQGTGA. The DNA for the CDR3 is TGTGCCAGCAGCTTACCTCCAGGGCCCTATAATTCACCCCTCCACTTT. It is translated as CASSLPPGPYNSPLHF.

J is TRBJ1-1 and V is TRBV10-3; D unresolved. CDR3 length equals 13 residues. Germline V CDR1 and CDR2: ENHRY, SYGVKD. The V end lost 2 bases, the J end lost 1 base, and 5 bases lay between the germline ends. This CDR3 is CAISENRNTEAFF. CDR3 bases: TGTGCCATCAGTGAGAACAGGAACACTGAAGCTTTCTTT.

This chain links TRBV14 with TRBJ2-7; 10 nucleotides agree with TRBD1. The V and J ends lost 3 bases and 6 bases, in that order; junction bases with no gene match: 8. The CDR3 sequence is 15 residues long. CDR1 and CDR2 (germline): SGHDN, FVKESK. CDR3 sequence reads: CASSHPKTGGSEQYF. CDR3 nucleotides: TGTGCCAGCAGCCATCCGAAGACAGGGGGCAGCGAGCAGTACTTC.

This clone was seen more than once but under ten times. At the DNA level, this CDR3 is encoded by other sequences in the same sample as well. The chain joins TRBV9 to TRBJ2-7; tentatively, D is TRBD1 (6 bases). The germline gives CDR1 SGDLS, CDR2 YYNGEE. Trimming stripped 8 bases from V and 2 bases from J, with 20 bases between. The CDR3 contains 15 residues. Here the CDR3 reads CASSIGQKTAYEQYF. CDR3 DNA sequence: TGTGCCAGTAGCATCGGACAGAAGACGGCCTACGAGCAGTACTTC.

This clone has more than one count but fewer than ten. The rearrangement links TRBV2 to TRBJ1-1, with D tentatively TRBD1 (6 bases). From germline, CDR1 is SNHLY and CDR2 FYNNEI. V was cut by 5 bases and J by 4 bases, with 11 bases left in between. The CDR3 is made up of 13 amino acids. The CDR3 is CASSFNRATEAFF. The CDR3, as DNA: TGTGCCAGCAGTTTTAACAGGGCCACTGAAGCTTTCTTT.

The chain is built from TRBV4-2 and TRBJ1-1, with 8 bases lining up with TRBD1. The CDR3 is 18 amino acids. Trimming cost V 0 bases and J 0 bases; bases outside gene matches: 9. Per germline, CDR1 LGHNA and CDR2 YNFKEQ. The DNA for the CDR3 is TGTGCCAGCAGCCAAGATTGGTTACGGACAGGGATGAACACTGAAGCTTTCTTT. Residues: CASSQDWLRTGMNTEAFF.

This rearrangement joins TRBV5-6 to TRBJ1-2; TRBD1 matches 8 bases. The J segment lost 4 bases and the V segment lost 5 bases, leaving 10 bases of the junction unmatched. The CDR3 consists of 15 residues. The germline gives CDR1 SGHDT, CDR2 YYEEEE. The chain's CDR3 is CASRDRTGTGYGYTF. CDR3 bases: TGTGCCAGCAGGGACAGGACAGGGACGGGCTATGGCTACACCTTC.

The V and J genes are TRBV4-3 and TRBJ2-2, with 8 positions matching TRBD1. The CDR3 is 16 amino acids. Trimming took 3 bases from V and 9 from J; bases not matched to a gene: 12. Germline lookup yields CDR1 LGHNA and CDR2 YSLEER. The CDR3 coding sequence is TGCGCCAGCAGCCAGGATGGGACAGGTGGTACCCGGGAGCTGTTTTTT. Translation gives CASSQDGTGGTRELFF.

For the CDR3, the DNA is TGTGCCAGCAGTTATTTCAGCGAGAACACTGAAGCTTTCTTT. It translates to CASSYFSENTEAFF. The J gene is TRBJ1-1, the V gene TRBV6-6; D call uncertain. Germline V gene lookup returns CDR1 MNHNY and CDR2 SVGAGI (reference sequence). V was trimmed by 3 bases and J by 1 base, leaving 9 bases between them. The CDR3 covers 14 residues.